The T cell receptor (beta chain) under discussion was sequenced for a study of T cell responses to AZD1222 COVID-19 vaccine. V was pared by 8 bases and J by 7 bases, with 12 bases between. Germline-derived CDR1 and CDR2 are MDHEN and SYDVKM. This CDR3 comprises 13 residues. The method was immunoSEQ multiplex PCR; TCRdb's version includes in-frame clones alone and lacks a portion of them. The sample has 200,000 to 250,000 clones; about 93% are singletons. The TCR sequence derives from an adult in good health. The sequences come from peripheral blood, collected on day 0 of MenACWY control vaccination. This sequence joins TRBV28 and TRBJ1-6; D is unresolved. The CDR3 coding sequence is TGTGCCAGCTCCCCGGATTTCAATTCACCCCTCCACTTT. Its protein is CASSPDFNSPLHF.